The clone carrying this TCR beta chain appeared a few times. Its antigen is unknown. The CDR3 covers 16 residues. Germline CDR1 DFQATT, CDR2 SNEGSKA (reference sequence). J gave up 4 bases and V 1 base, and 9 bases lay outside the gene matches. These data originate in a study of post-analysis software for immune sequencing data. Points from the study as a whole: Elevated frequency relative to controls characterized four or five TRBV segments in patients, TRBV5-6, TRBV5-1 and TRBV20-1 among them. Strong co-clustering by F measure linked samples that shared a preparation batch.

Prepared TCR beta cDNA libraries contained unique molecular identifiers. MiXCR was run by TCRdb on the PCR reads, yielding one entry per CDR3 protein. In the table there are fewer than 550,000 distinct CDR3 sequences, 30% to 40% of which are singletons. The sample comprised blood. The rearrangement uses TRBV20-1 and TRBJ1-3; 8 bases fit TRBD1. The sequence came from a girl younger than 18 with multiple sclerosis. The CDR3 spells CSARVGTDRVGNTIYF. The CDR3, as DNA: TGCAGTGCTAGAGTTGGGACGGACAGGGTAGGAAACACCATATATTTT.